Below, 11 T cell receptor beta chains from the same sample are listed, as sequenced in a study of blood T cells in healthy people across ages. Alongside a J-beta primer mix, a sample-barcoded 5' primer served in a second PCR lasting roughly 7 to 11 cycles. TCRdb used MiXCR to reprocess the 5' RACE reads, holding one entry per CDR3 protein. The sample consists of around 1,500,000 distinct CDR3 sequences, under 30% of them appearing once. Input material: blood. Receptors originate from a woman in her twenties or thirties in good health.

There are many counts of this clonotype. The CDR3 spells CASSLGTFSPSGQYF. The CDR3 DNA sequence: TGTGCCAGCAGTTTGGGTACATTTTCCCCCAGCGGGCAGTACTTC. The V call is TRBV28, the J call TRBJ2-7; tentative D call: TRBD2 (5 bases). This CDR3 region has 15 residues. Germline CDR1 is MDHEN and CDR2 is SYDVKM. V shed 3 bases and J shed 9 bases, with 21 bases lying between them.

The rearrangement links TRBV28 to TRBJ2-2; D is unclear. Trimming removed 6 bases from V and 1 base from J, with 12 bases in between. The CDR3 length is 15 residues. CDR1 MDHEN and CDR2 SYDVKM come from the germline V gene. In DNA form, the CDR3 reads TGTGCCAGCAGAACGGACGGTTTGAACACCGGGGAGCTGTTTTTT. Encoded protein: CASRTDGLNTGELFF.

The V call is TRBV19, the J call TRBJ2-3; unclear D gene. Germline loops: CDR1 LNHDA, CDR2 SQIVND (reference sequence). There are 13 residues in the CDR3. Trimming cost V 5 bases and J 6 bases, with 12 bases left between them. The CDR3 reads CASSAAEKDTQYF. DNA of the CDR3: TGTGCCAGTAGTGCAGCCGAAAAGGATACGCAGTATTTT.

The V and J genes are TRBV7-9 and TRBJ2-6; D gene uncertain. Trimming cost V 4 bases and J 4 bases, with 8 bases left between them. The CDR3 has 14 amino acids. CDR1 is SEHNR, CDR2 FQNEAQ, per germline (reference sequence). CDR3 DNA: TGTGCCAGCAGCTGGTCGACCGGGGCCAACGTCCTGACTTTC. Translating gives CASSWSTGANVLTF.

This clonotype was counted at least ten times. This chain connects TRBV5-1 to TRBJ2-7, with 8 bases that match TRBD1. This CDR3 is 18 amino acids long. Germline CDR1 is SGHRS and CDR2 is YFSETQ. Losses at the gene ends were 4 bases for V and 2 bases for J; bases not matched to a gene: 17. The CDR3 sequence is CASSLQPMTGDNPYEQYF. The DNA of the CDR3 is TGCGCCAGCAGCCTACAACCCATGACAGGGGACAATCCCTACGAGCAGTACTTC.

V gene TRBV7-2 combines with J gene TRBJ1-2, with TRBD1 as a possible D gene (6 bases). The CDR3 contains 15 residues. Germline V CDR1 and CDR2: SGHTA, FQGNSA. The V gene lost 0 bases and the J gene lost 5 bases, with 13 bases spanning the gap. CDR3 sequence: CASSLAGGQTYGYTF. CDR3 nucleotide sequence: TGTGCCAGCAGCTTAGCGGGCGGACAGACATATGGCTACACCTTC.

For this clonotype: The junction departs from the called germline gene at one end, perhaps through a read error. The rearrangement joins TRBV12-3 or TRBV12-4 to TRBJ1-2; D gene uncertain. CDR3 length: 13 residues. The CDR3 DNA reads as TGTGCCAGCAGTTTAGGGTCCGCGGATGGCTGCACCTTC. This translates into CASSLGSADGCTF.

For this clonotype: A much bigger clone sits one base away, suggesting this may be a read error. The chain employs TRBV28 and TRBJ2-7; no definite D call. The better agreement between TRBJ2-5 and the DNA end casts doubt on the J call. CDR3 length: 14 residues. The germline CDR1 and CDR2 sequences are MDHEN and SYDVKM. The CDR3 sequence: CASSFIGLVETQYF. The CDR3 DNA follows: TGTGCCAGCAGTTTCATAGGCCTAGTGGAGACCCAGTACTTC.

This clonotype was detected a few times. The chain uses TRBV3-1 and TRBJ2-1, with D possibly matching TRBD2 (6 bases). The V end was cut by 3 bases, the J end by 13 bases, with 19 bases between. Germline loops: CDR1 LGHDT, CDR2 YNNKEL (reference sequence). The CDR3 has 14 residues. CDR3 nucleotides: TGTGCCAGCAGCCATAGGGGAGGAAAGGAGACCCAGTTCTTC. It is translated as CASSHRGGKETQFF.

This clonotype was counted only a few times. The chain couples TRBV6-6 to TRBJ2-5, with 12 nucleotides matching TRBD2. V was pared by 6 bases and J by 4 bases, with 3 bases of the junction left unmatched. The CDR3 has 14 residues. In germline, CDR1 is MNHNY, CDR2 SVGAGI (reference sequence). CDR3 in amino acids: CASREGLAGETQYF. The CDR3, as DNA: TGTGCCAGCAGAGAGGGACTAGCGGGAGAGACCCAGTACTTC.

The chain couples TRBV11-2 to TRBJ2-7; TRBD1 aligns across 8 bases. J gave up 3 bases and V 5 bases, and 9 bases lay outside the gene matches. CDR1 is SGHAT, CDR2 FQNNGV, per germline. CDR3 size: 15 residues. The CDR3 here is CASSQMDRAVYEQYF. The CDR3 DNA reads TGTGCCAGCAGCCAGATGGACAGGGCGGTCTACGAGCAGTACTTC. Together with reference TRBV11-2 and TRBJ2-7, the CDR3 gives the full variable domain: EAGVAQSPRYKIIEKRQSVAFWCNPISGHATLYWYQQILGQGPKLLIQFQNNGVVDDSQLPKDRFSAERLKGVDSTLKIQPAKLEDSAVYLCASSQMDRAVYEQYFGPGTRLTVT.